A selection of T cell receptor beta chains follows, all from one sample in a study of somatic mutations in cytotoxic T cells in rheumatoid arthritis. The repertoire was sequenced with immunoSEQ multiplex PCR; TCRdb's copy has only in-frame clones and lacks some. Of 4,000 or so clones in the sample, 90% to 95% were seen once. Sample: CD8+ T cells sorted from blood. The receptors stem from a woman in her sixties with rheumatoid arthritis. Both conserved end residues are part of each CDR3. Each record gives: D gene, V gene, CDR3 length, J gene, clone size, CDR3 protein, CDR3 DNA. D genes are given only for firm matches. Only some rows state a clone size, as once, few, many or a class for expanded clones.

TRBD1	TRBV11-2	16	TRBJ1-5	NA	CASSLEGTESNQPQHF	TGTGCCAGCAGCTTAGAAGGGACAGAGAGCAATCAGCCCCAGCATTTT
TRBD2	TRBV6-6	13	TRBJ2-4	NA	CASNGLAGYGQYF	TGTGCCAGCAACGGACTAGCGGGTTACGGTCAGTACTTC
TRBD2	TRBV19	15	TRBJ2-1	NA	CASSMLAGGPHEQFF	TGTGCCAGTAGTATGCTCGCGGGGGGGCCCCATGAGCAGTTCTTC
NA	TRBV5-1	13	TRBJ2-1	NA	CASSLEGGNEQFF	TGCGCCAGCAGCTTGGAAGGGGGCAATGAGCAGTTCTTC
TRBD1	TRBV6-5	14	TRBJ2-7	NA	CASSYGGQGYEQYF	TGTGCCAGCAGTTACGGGGGACAGGGATACGAGCAGTACTTC
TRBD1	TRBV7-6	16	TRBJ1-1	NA	CASSLGIQGLDTEAFF	TGTGCCAGCAGCTTAGGGATACAGGGGTTGGACACTGAAGCTTTCTTT
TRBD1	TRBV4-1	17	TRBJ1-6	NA	CASSPKTGAGYNSPLHF	TGCGCCAGCAGCCCGAAAACAGGGGCTGGCTATAATTCACCCCTCCACTTT
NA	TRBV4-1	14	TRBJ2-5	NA	CASSQDGESETQYF	TGCGCCAGCAGCCAAGATGGGGAGTCCGAGACCCAGTACTTC
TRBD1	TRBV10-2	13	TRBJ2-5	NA	CASKTGAGETQYF	TGCGCCAGCAAGACAGGGGCGGGAGAGACCCAGTACTTC
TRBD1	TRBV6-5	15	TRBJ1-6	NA	CASSYTGDLASPLHF	TGTGCCAGCAGTTACACAGGGGATTTAGCTTCACCCCTCCACTTT
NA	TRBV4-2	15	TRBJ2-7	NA	CASSQAGDGVGEQYF	TGTGCCAGCAGCCAAGCGGGGGATGGGGTGGGGGAGCAGTACTTC
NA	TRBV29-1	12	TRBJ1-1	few	CSVKGVDTEAFF	TGCAGCGTGAAAGGGGTGGACACTGAAGCTTTCTTT
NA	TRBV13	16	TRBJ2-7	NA	CASSSSLETGPLEQYF	TGTGCCAGCAGTTCTTCATTGGAGACAGGCCCTCTCGAGCAGTACTTC
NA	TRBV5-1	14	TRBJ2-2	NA	CASSWGLGTGELFF	TGCGCCAGCAGCTGGGGACTTGGGACCGGGGAGCTGTTTTTT
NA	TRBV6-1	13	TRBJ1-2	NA	CASSSAGTDGYTF	TGTGCCAGCAGCTCAGCTGGGACTGATGGCTACACCTTC
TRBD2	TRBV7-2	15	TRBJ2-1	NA	CASSLDFTSGRMQFF	TGTGCCAGCAGCTTAGATTTTACTAGCGGGAGGATGCAGTTCTTC
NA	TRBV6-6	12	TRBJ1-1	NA	CASSYEVTEAFF	TGTGCCAGCAGTTATGAGGTTACTGAAGCTTTCTTT
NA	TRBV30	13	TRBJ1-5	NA	CAWSADSNQPQHF	TGTGCCTGGAGCGCAGATAGCAATCAGCCCCAGCATTTT
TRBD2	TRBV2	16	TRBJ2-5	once	CASSGSLAGEQETQYF	TGTGCCAGCAGTGGATCACTAGCGGGGGAGCAAGAGACCCAGTACTTC
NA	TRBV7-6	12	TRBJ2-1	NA	CASKLGGALQFF	TGTGCCAGCAAGCTGGGGGGGGCTTTGCAGTTCTTC
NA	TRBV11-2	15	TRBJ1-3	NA	CASSSTPSSGNTIYF	TGTGCCAGCAGCTCGACACCGAGCTCTGGAAACACCATATATTTT
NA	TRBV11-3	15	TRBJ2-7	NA	CASTPAEGNSYEQYF	TGTGCCAGCACCCCGGCGGAGGGGAACTCCTACGAGCAGTACTTC
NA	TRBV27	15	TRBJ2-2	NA	CASSWRGRLIGELFF	TGTGCCAGCAGTTGGAGGGGGCGCTTGATCGGGGAGCTGTTTTTT
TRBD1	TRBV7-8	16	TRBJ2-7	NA	CASSSFTGTGFYEQYF	TGTGCCAGCAGCTCCTTCACCGGGACAGGGTTCTACGAGCAGTACTTC
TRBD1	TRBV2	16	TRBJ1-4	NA	CASSGGLGQNNEKLFF	TGTGCCAGCAGTGGAGGTCTGGGACAGAATAATGAAAAACTGTTTTTT
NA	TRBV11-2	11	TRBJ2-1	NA	CASSLAGEQFF	TGTGCCAGCAGCTTAGCGGGTGAGCAGTTCTTC
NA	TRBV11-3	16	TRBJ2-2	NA	CASSLNPEGLTGELFF	TGTGCCAGCTCCCTGAACCCGGAGGGCCTAACCGGGGAGCTGTTTTTT
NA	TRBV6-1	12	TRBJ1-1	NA	CASSYLNTEAFF	TGTGCCAGCAGTTATTTGAACACTGAAGCTTTCTTT
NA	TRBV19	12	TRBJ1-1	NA	CASTTGSTEAFF	TGTGCCAGTACCACAGGGTCCACTGAAGCTTTCTTT
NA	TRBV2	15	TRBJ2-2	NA	CASSETPGNTGELFF	TGTGCCAGCAGTGAGACCCCAGGGAACACCGGGGAGCTGTTTTTT
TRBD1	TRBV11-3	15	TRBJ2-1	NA	CASSPRDRNHNEQFF	TGTGCCAGCAGCCCCAGGGACAGAAACCACAATGAGCAGTTCTTC
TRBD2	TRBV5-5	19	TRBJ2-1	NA	CASSFEGLAGVDPYNEQFF	TGTGCCAGCAGCTTCGAGGGACTAGCGGGAGTCGATCCCTACAATGAGCAGTTCTTC
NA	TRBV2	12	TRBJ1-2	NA	CASILGLNGYTF	TGTGCCAGCATCCTCGGACTTAATGGCTACACCTTC
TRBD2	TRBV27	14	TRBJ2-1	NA	CASSQFGGDNEQFF	TGTGCCAGCAGCCAATTCGGGGGGGACAATGAGCAGTTCTTC
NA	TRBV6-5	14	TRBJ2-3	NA	CASSYERPPDTQYF	TGTGCCAGCAGTTACGAGCGACCTCCGGATACGCAGTATTTT
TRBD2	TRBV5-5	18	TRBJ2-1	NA	CASSPGLAGGSDYNEQFF	TGTGCCAGCAGCCCCGGACTAGCGGGGGGCTCGGACTACAATGAGCAGTTCTTC
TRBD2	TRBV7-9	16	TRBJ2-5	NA	CASSSFRGGRGETQYF	TGTGCCAGCAGCTCGTTCCGGGGGGGCCGTGGAGAGACCCAGTACTTC
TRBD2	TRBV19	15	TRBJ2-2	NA	CASSIEGTSPGELFF	TGTGCCAGTAGTATTGAAGGGACTAGCCCCGGGGAGCTGTTTTTT
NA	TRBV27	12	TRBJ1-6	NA	CANLTGNSPLHF	TGTGCCAACCTAACAGGTAATTCACCCCTCCACTTT
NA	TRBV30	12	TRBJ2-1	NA	CAWSHGGGEQFF	TGTGCCTGGAGTCACGGGGGAGGTGAGCAGTTCTTC
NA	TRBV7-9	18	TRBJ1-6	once	CASSLVGGASSYNSPLHF	TGTGCCAGCAGCTTAGTAGGTGGGGCGAGCTCCTATAATTCCCCCCTCCACTTT
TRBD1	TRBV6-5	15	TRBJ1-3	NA	CASKLSGGEGNTIYF	TGTGCCAGCAAACTTTCAGGGGGCGAAGGAAACACCATATATTTT
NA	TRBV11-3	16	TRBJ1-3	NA	CASSKAGEQSGNTIYF	TGTGCCAGCAGCAAAGCGGGGGAACAGTCTGGAAACACCATATATTTT
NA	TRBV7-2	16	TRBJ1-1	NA	CASSLTQGYMNTEAFF	TGTGCCAGCAGCTTAACCCAGGGCTACATGAACACTGAAGCTTTCTTT
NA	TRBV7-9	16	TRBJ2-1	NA	CASSWLQGPGHNEQFF	TGTGCCAGCAGCTGGTTACAGGGCCCCGGGCACAATGAGCAGTTCTTC